The clone carrying this T cell receptor beta chain was found a few times. Its antigen is currently unknown. Germline-derived CDR1 and CDR2 are SGHTA and FQGNSA. V lost 3 bases to trimming and J lost 6 bases, with 6 bases between them. The CDR3 is 13 residues long. TCRdb re-called the 5' RACE reads through MiXCR, storing one row per CDR3 protein. Altogether fewer than 500,000 distinct CDR3 sequences are present, about a fifth being singletons, with the ten largest covering 15% to 20%. This sample was included in a study of CD8 T cells in ankylosing spondylitis. Study-wide results and caveats: A motif of eight highly homologous TCR beta variants was seen as apparently characteristic of ankylosing spondylitis blood.

The chain combines TRBV7-2 with TRBJ1-6, with D possibly matching TRBD1 (5 bases). Input material: blood, either unsorted or a sorted T cell fraction (not recorded which). This TCR was recovered from a male donor with ankylosing spondylitis. CDR3 coding DNA: TGTGCCAGCAGCTTTCAGGGTAATTCACCCCTCCACTTT. Translating it yields CASSFQGNSPLHF. Together with reference TRBV7-2 and TRBJ1-6, the CDR3 gives the full variable domain: GAGVSQSPSNKVTEKGKDVELRCDPISGHTALYWYRQSLGQGLEFLIYFQGNSAPDKSGLPSDRFSAERTGGSVSTLTIQRTQQEDSAVYLCASSFQGNSPLHFGNGTRLTVT.